These T cell receptor beta chains were read from a single sample in a study of read filtering for tumor transcriptome and immune sequencing. TCRdb redid the calling of the reads with MiXCR, one entry per CDR3 protein. The sample contains over 50,000 distinct CDR3 sequences, approximately 19% of which appear only once. Source material: a population of CD138-negative cells sorted from bone marrow. The source of these receptors is a donor at least 40 years old with multiple myeloma. Both conserved end residues are part of each CDR3.

j_gene | v_gene | CDR3aa
TRBJ2-1 | TRBV5-1 | CASSSGQGSYNEQFF
TRBJ2-6 | TRBV3-1 | CASSLGSTYSGANVLTF
TRBJ1-5 | TRBV6-6 | CASSLRGTEQPQHF
TRBJ2-7 | TRBV20-1 | CSGGADRGTQGEQYF
TRBJ2-7 | TRBV6-2/TRBV6-3 | CASSYGRISYEQYF
TRBJ1-1 | TRBV7-2 | CASSLGWTAAFF
TRBJ1-5 | TRBV6-2/TRBV6-3 | CASSYRSGTVWNQPQHF
TRBJ2-1 | TRBV5-4 | CASSPLAERGEQFF
TRBJ1-1 | TRBV11-3 | CASSLGKNIEAFF
TRBJ2-1 | TRBV20-1 | CSARNGTIHNEQFF
TRBJ1-5 | TRBV5-6 | CASSLRGSNQPQHF
TRBJ2-3 | TRBV6-5 | CASSRGTSGLSTDTQYF
TRBJ1-2 | TRBV12-3/TRBV12-4 | CASSPRQLPMYGYTF
TRBJ2-3 | TRBV12-3/TRBV12-4 | CASSLPVTDTQYF
TRBJ2-1 | TRBV20-1 | CSARAESGDVQFF
TRBJ2-7 | TRBV15 | CATSRGQSGYEQYF
TRBJ1-5 | TRBV20-1 | CSASPADYSNQPQHF
TRBJ2-7 | TRBV6-5 | CASSYGSTGNGYEQYF
TRBJ2-2 | TRBV12-3/TRBV12-4 | CASRGLAGIGELFF
TRBJ2-5 | TRBV4-1 | CASSQEGAREETQYF
TRBJ2-2 | TRBV7-2 | CASSRGAASRTGELFF
TRBJ2-1 | TRBV29-1 | CIVTTSGITVGEQFF
TRBJ2-2 | TRBV11-2 | CASSLDGAGFTGELFF
TRBJ2-3 | TRBV29-1 | CSVEGLADPTDTQYF
TRBJ1-5 | TRBV20-1 | CSARAPGGEYSNQPQHF
TRBJ1-1 | TRBV20-1 | CSARDVRTTGSEAFF
TRBJ1-1 | TRBV28 | CASSSPGQETNTEAFF
TRBJ2-1 | TRBV7-6 | CASGSKTGTSSYNEQFF
TRBJ2-7 | TRBV3-1 | CASSQDPVLAGTYEQYF
TRBJ1-6 | TRBV20-1 | CSARRAVSSYNPPLHF
TRBJ2-7 | TRBV20-1 | CSVSSGLPLLEQYF
TRBJ2-5 | TRBV9 | CASSEHPLQETQYF
TRBJ2-7 | TRBV29-1 | CSVEGETYEQYF
TRBJ2-1 | TRBV5-1 | CASSPRSGAYNERFF
TRBJ2-6 | TRBV20-1 | CSARGQGISGANVLTF
TRBJ2-1 | TRBV6-5 | CASSYFLAGANEQFF
TRBJ2-1 | TRBV30 | CAWSRASGNKGEQFF